This entry concerns a single T cell receptor (beta chain). Its cognate antigen is unknown. The protocol was immunoSEQ multiplex PCR, while the TCRdb copy is restricted to in-frame clones and leaves out a portion. The profile shows about 16,000 clones, approximately 70% of them singletons. These data come from a study of vaccination effects on CD4 cells after COVID-19. Overall study findings and caveats: In the late period after vaccination, infection- and vaccine-induced clones contracted markedly. Of the vaccine-induced clones from healthy vaccinees, merely 1 of 255 recognized common cold coronaviruses as well.

Before any sequencing was done, the ViraFEST assay used viral peptide pools to expand antigen-specific CD4+ T cells. The culture ran for 10 days, and then CD4+ T cells were isolated. BNT162b2 vaccine or mRNA-1273 vaccine was given to participants in two doses. Vaccine recipients had no previous SARS-CoV-2 infection; their nucleocapsid antibodies were negative. IL-2 medium took the place of half the medium on both days 3 and 7. The CDR3 is 12 amino acids. In germline, CDR1 is LNHDA, CDR2 SQIVND (reference sequence). Trimming took 1 base from V and 7 from J, leaving 7 bases between them. The TCR comes from a human donor who received a COVID-19 vaccine. Sequences were derived from CD4+ T cells from PBMCs cultured with SARS-CoV-2 spike peptides, sampled after COVID-19 vaccination. The chain employs TRBV19 and TRBJ1-2; D gene uncertain. The CDR3 DNA is TGTGCCAGTAGTATAGCGTCTGGTGGCTACACCTTC. Protein: CASSIASGGYTF.